This T cell receptor beta chain was captured by sequencing in a study of blood T cell repertoires in COVID-19 (TCRdb year 2020). The study in broad terms: Samples covering the acute and convalescent phases of COVID-19 were provided by collaborators in the United States, Italy and Spain. The material from the prospective study consisted of cDNA or gDNA derived from T cells, B-cell-depleted T cells, or PBMCs. Deeply sampled blood TCRbeta repertoires from subjects exposed to, actively infected with, or recovered from COVID-19 were included in the dataset. A freely available public database, intended as a resource for researchers studying the immune response to SARS-CoV-2, is where the repertoires were released. Samples came from the ongoing ImmuneRACE study (first 160 participants) plus 1,254 subjects from 6 global collaborators. The sample metadata nearly always contained a de-identified subject ID, COVID-19 status, age in years and sex. Where available, HLA class I and class II types were obtained from metadata supplied by the sample provider rather than from assay-based typing. Paper-wide results and their limitations: How much clinical and demographic metadata was included differed by source and by participant, and the metadata was provided uncurated.

Remarks on this clone: Its antigen has not been determined. No much larger clone exists at a distance of one base, and base qualities are not known.

The CDR3 spans 15 residues, from the cysteine through the phenylalanine. Solely the CDR3 DNA is kept, with 45 bases framed from the first base. The germline V gene gives CDR1 as SGHDN and CDR2 as FVKESK. V gives up 1 base and J gives up 5 bases, and the segment between their germline ends measures 14 bases. TCRbeta CDR3 regions were amplified from genomic DNA using the immunoSEQ Assay, a bias-controlled multiplex PCR. Per the source publication's procedure: The number of nucleated cells in each sample was estimated from the amplification of reference gene primers within the assay. To quantify the absolute abundance of each unique TCRbeta CDR3 rearrangement, sequence reads were collapsed and filtered. For each sample, productive Simpson clonality was calculated as the square root of Simpson's diversity index across productive rearrangements. Here the immuneACCESS table is served through TCRdb, limited to in-frame sequences with V and J called. Missing clones are a known gap in these copies; in checked studies unresolved V genes cover under half, and the rest lacks a known reason. From that table come the V and J calls and clone size; the DNA was used to work out D and trimming. The sample has 100,000 to 150,000 clones on record, less than 75% of them singletons. The top ten clonotypes cover roughly 0.86% of the sample.

Collaborating institutions collected whole blood in K2EDTA tubes following their own protocols. For TCRbeta analysis, collaborator samples were shipped as frozen whole blood, as isolated PBMCs, or as DNA extracted from either sample type. The sample taken for sequencing was peripheral blood. The V and J genes are TRBV14 and TRBJ2-5; D gene: possibly TRBD1, on 6 matching bases. This receptor was obtained from a human donor with acute or convalescent COVID-19. The donor label of this sample is uncertain. The CDR3 sequence is CASSQGITGMETQYF. At the DNA level, the sequence is TGTGCCAGCAGCCAAGGAATAACAGGGATGGAGACCCAGTACTTC.